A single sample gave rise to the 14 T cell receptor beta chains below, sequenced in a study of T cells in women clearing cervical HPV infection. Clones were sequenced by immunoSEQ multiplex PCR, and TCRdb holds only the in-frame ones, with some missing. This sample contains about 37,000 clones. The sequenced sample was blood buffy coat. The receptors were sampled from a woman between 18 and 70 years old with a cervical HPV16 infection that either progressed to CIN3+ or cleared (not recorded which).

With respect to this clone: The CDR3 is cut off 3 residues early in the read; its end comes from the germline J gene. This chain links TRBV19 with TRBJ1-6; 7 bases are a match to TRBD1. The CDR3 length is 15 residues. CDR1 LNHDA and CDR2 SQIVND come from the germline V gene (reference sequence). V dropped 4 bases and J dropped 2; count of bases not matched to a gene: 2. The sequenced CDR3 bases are TGTGCCAGTAGTAACCAGGGGGCCTATAATTCACCC. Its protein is CASSNQGAYNSP. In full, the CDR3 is CASSNQGAYNSPLHF.

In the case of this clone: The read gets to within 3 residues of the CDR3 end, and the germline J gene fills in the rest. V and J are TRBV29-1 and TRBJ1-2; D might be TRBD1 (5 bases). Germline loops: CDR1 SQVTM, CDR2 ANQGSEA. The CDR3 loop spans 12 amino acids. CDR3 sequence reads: CSVEEGGRDYTF. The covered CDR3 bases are TGCAGCGTTGAAGAGGGGGGGAGGGAC.

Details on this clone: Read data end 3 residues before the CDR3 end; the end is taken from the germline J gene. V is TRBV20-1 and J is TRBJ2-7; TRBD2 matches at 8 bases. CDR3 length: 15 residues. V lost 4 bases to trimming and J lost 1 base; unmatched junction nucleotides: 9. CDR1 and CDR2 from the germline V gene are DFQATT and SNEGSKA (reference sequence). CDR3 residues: CSATTTSGFSYEQYF. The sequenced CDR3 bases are TGCAGTGCTACCACCACTAGCGGATTTTCCTACGAG.

The part of the CDR3 DNA that was read is TGTGCCAGCAGCCCGGGGGACAGGGAGTCCTACGAG. Amino acid sequence: CASSPGDRESYE. The CDR3, in full, reads CASSPGDRESYEQYF. The V call is TRBV5-6, the J call TRBJ2-7; 9 bases line up with TRBD1. The read stops 3 residues short of the end of the CDR3; the missing end is completed from the germline J gene. J gave up 1 base and V 4 bases, and 6 bases lay outside the gene matches. The CDR3 is 15 residues long. Germline V gene data show CDR1 as SGHDT and CDR2 as YYEEEE. Variable domain in full (rest from reference TRBV5-6 and TRBJ2-7): DAGVTQSPTHLIKTRGQQVTLRCSPKSGHDTVSWYQQALGQGPQFIFQYYEEEERQRGNFPDRFSGHQFPNYSSELNVNALLLGDSALYLCASSPGDRESYEQYFGPGTRLTVT.

The covered CDR3 bases are TGCGCCAGCAGCTCGGCGCGCGGGGAAGCTGAGGAG. It translates to CASSSARGEAEE. The whole CDR3 reads CASSSARGEAEELFF. The chain uses TRBV5-1 and TRBJ2-2; TRBD2 is a possible D gene (6 bases). The CDR3 end falls 3 residues outside the read, so it is completed with the germline J gene. Germline CDR1 and CDR2: SGHRS and YFSETQ. The CDR3 consists of 15 residues. With 3 bases removed from V and 10 bases from J, the gap between germline ends came to 19 bases.

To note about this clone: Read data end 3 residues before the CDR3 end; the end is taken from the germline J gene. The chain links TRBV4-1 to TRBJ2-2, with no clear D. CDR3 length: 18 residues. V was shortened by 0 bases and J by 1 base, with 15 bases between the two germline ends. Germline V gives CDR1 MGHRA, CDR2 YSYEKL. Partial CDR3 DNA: TGCGCCAGCAGCCAAGATTTGTCAACGGTAATGAACACCGGGGAG. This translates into CASSQDLSTVMNTGE. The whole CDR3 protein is CASSQDLSTVMNTGELFF.

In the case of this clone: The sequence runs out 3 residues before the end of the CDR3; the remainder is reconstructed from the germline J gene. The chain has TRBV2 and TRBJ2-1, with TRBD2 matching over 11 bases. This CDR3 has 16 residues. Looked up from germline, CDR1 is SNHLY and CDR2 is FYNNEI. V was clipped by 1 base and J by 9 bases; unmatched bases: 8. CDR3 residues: CASSEGTSGGQGEQFF. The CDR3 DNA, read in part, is TGTGCCAGCAGTGAAGGAACTAGCGGGGGCCAGGGTGAG.

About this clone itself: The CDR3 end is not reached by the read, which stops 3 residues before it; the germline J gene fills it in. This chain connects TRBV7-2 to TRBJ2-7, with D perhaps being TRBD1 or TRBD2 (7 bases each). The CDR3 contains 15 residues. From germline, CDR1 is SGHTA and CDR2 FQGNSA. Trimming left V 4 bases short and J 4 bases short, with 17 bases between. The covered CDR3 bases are TGTGCCAGCAGCTCCAGGGGAGGGGGCCGATACGAG. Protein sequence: CASSSRGGGRYE. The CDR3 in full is CASSSRGGGRYEQYF.

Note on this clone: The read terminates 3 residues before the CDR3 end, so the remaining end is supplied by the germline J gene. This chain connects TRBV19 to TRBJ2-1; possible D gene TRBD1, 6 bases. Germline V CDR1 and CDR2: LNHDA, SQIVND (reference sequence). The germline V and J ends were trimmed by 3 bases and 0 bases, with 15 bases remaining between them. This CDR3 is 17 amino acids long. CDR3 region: CASSITGTTSSYNEQFF. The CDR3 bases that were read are TGTGCCAGTAGTATTACCGGGACAACGAGCTCCTACAATGAG.

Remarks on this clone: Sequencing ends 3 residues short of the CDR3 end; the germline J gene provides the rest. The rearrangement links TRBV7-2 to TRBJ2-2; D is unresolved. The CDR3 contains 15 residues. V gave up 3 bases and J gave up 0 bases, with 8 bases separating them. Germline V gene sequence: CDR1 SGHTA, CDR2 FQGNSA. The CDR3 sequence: CASSFGGTNTGELFF. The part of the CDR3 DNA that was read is TGTGCCAGCAGCTTTGGCGGTACGAACACCGGGGAG.

The chain's CDR3 is CASSLDQRNTEAFF. Incomplete CDR3 DNA: TGCGCCAGCAGCTTGGACCAGCGGAACACTGAA. V usage is TRBV5-1 and J usage is TRBJ1-1, with D unresolved. Read coverage stops 3 residues before the CDR3 terminus; the germline J gene supplies the remainder. The germline V and J ends were trimmed by 0 bases and 1 base, with 7 bases remaining between them. The germline V gene has CDR1 SGHRS and CDR2 YFSETQ. CDR3 length: 14 amino acids.

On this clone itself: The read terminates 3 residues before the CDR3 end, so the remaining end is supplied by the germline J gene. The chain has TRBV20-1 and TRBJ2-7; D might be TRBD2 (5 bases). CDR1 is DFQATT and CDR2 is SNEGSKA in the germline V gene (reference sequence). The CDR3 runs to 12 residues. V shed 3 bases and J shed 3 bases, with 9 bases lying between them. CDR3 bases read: TGCAGTGCTAGCAGCGGCCGCTACGAG. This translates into CSASSGRYE. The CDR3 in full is CSASSGRYEQYF.

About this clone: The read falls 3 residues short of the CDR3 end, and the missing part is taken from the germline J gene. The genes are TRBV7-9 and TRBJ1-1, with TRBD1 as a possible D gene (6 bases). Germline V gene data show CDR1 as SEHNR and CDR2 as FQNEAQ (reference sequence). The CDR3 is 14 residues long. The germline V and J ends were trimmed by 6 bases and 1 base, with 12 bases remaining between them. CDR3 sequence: CASRWTETNTEAFF. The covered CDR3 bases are TGTGCCAGCAGGTGGACAGAAACGAACACTGAA.

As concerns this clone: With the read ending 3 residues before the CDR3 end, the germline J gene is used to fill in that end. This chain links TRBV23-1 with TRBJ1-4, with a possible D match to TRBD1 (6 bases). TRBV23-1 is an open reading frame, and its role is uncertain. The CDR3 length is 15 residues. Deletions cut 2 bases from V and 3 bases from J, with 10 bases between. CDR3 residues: CASSQTGPANEKLFF. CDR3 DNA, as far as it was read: TGCGCCAGCAGTCAAACAGGGCCGGCTAATGAAAAA.